A selection of T cell receptor beta chains follows, all from one sample in a study of T-cell memory formation after mild COVID-19. TCRdb called the 5' RACE reads again in MiXCR, with one record for every CDR3 protein. The sample lists 350,000 to 550,000 distinct CDR3 sequences; over 15% were seen once. Sequenced sample: PBMCs or a T cell subset sorted from them (not recorded which). These receptors were collected from a man in his late teens or twenties who had mild COVID-19 (a few samples of this study predate the infection). Cell type and time point are not known. Each CDR3 is given with its conserved first and last residue. Fields, in order: CDR3 DNA, CDR3 protein, J gene, D gene, clone size, V gene, CDR3 length. A D gene is named only where the DNA matches it firmly. Some rows mark clone size as missing; the rest say once, few, many or name a class of expanded clone.

CDR3 DNA: TGCGCCAGCAGCTTGGGGACTCTATCTGGGGAGCAGTACTTC
CDR3 protein: CASSLGTLSGEQYF
J gene: TRBJ2-7
D gene: -
clone size: -
V gene: TRBV5-1
CDR3 length: 14

CDR3 DNA: TGTGCCAGCAATAGCGGGCCCAGCACAGATACGCAGTATTTT
CDR3 protein: CASNSGPSTDTQYF
J gene: TRBJ2-3
D gene: TRBD2
clone size: many
V gene: TRBV2
CDR3 length: 14

CDR3 DNA: TGTGCCAGCAGTTTTTACGGGGGTGGGAACACCGGGGAGCTGTTTTTT
CDR3 protein: CASSFYGGGNTGELFF
J gene: TRBJ2-2
D gene: -
clone size: -
V gene: TRBV28
CDR3 length: 16

CDR3 DNA: TGTGCCAGCAGCCACAGAAGACCAGGGGACTCCTATAATTCACCCCTCCACTTT
CDR3 protein: CASSHRRPGDSYNSPLHF
J gene: TRBJ1-6
D gene: -
clone size: -
V gene: TRBV14
CDR3 length: 18

CDR3 DNA: TGTGCCAGCACCCCAGGGGTTCGGGGACAAGAGACCCAGTACTTC
CDR3 protein: CASTPGVRGQETQYF
J gene: TRBJ2-5
D gene: -
clone size: -
V gene: TRBV6-5
CDR3 length: 15

CDR3 DNA: TGTGCCAGCAGCTCAACCCGGGACAATGAGCAGTTCTTC
CDR3 protein: CASSSTRDNEQFF
J gene: TRBJ2-1
D gene: -
clone size: -
V gene: TRBV7-2
CDR3 length: 13

CDR3 DNA: TGCGCCAGCAGCTTGTCACCAGGGGCCTACGAGCAGTACTTC
CDR3 protein: CASSLSPGAYEQYF
J gene: TRBJ2-7
D gene: -
clone size: -
V gene: TRBV27
CDR3 length: 14

CDR3 DNA: TGTGCCAGCAGTTACATCCCGTCTAGGGATGAGCAGTTCTTC
CDR3 protein: CASSYIPSRDEQFF
J gene: TRBJ2-1
D gene: -
clone size: -
V gene: TRBV6-6
CDR3 length: 14

CDR3 DNA: TGTGCCAGCAGCTTATATTGGTCAGACGCTGAAGCTTTCTTT
CDR3 protein: CASSLYWSDAEAFF
J gene: TRBJ1-1
D gene: -
clone size: many
V gene: TRBV7-2
CDR3 length: 14

CDR3 DNA: TGTGCCAGCAGCCAAGATCGGAAAGCTGAAGCTTTCTTT
CDR3 protein: CASSQDRKAEAFF
J gene: TRBJ1-1
D gene: -
clone size: few
V gene: TRBV3-1
CDR3 length: 13

CDR3 DNA: TGTGCCAGCAGCTCAACAGGGATGGGGAACACTGAAGCTTTCTTT
CDR3 protein: CASSSTGMGNTEAFF
J gene: TRBJ1-1
D gene: -
clone size: few
V gene: TRBV5-4
CDR3 length: 15

CDR3 DNA: TGTGCCAGCAGCGCCCAAGGGGGCAGGCAGCCCCAGCATTTT
CDR3 protein: CASSAQGGRQPQHF
J gene: TRBJ1-5
D gene: TRBD1
clone size: few
V gene: TRBV7-9
CDR3 length: 14

CDR3 DNA: TGTGCCACCAGTGACGCTACCGGGACAAAAGAGACCCAGTACTTC
CDR3 protein: CATSDATGTKETQYF
J gene: TRBJ2-5
D gene: -
clone size: many
V gene: TRBV24-1
CDR3 length: 15

CDR3 DNA: TGTGCCAGCAGCTTATTGGGCCGAGGGACTGAAGCTTTCTTT
CDR3 protein: CASSLLGRGTEAFF
J gene: TRBJ1-1
D gene: -
clone size: few
V gene: TRBV7-2
CDR3 length: 14

CDR3 DNA: TGCAGTGCTAGAGATCCCCAGACAGGATCCTATAATTCACCCCTCCACTTT
CDR3 protein: CSARDPQTGSYNSPLHF
J gene: TRBJ1-6
D gene: -
clone size: -
V gene: TRBV20-1
CDR3 length: 17

CDR3 DNA: TGCAGTGCTAGCCCCCTGGGAGGCTACACCTTC
CDR3 protein: CSASPLGGYTF
J gene: TRBJ1-2
D gene: -
clone size: -
V gene: TRBV20-1
CDR3 length: 11

CDR3 DNA: TGCGCCAGCAGCCTTAGCGGGGGGCCTGAAGATACGCAGTATTTT
CDR3 protein: CASSLSGGPEDTQYF
J gene: TRBJ2-3
D gene: TRBD2
clone size: -
V gene: TRBV5-1
CDR3 length: 15

CDR3 DNA: TGTGCCAGCACCCAACGGCAGGGAGCCTCCTACGAGCAGTACTTC
CDR3 protein: CASTQRQGASYEQYF
J gene: TRBJ2-7
D gene: -
clone size: many
V gene: TRBV7-8
CDR3 length: 15

CDR3 DNA: TGTGCCAGCAGTTACGGTACAGGGTCGTCCCAGTACTTC
CDR3 protein: CASSYGTGSSQYF
J gene: TRBJ2-5
D gene: -
clone size: -
V gene: TRBV6-5
CDR3 length: 13

CDR3 DNA: TGCAGTGCTAGAGGGGGTTCTCCACCCCTCCACTTT
CDR3 protein: CSARGGSPPLHF
J gene: TRBJ1-6
D gene: -
clone size: few
V gene: TRBV20-1
CDR3 length: 12

CDR3 DNA: TGCGCCAGCAGCCAAGAGCAGGGGGGTAACACCATATATTTT
CDR3 protein: CASSQEQGGNTIYF
J gene: TRBJ1-3
D gene: TRBD1
clone size: -
V gene: TRBV4-1
CDR3 length: 14

CDR3 DNA: TGTGCCAGCAGCGACAGACAGGGGGGCACCTATGGCTACACCTTC
CDR3 protein: CASSDRQGGTYGYTF
J gene: TRBJ1-2
D gene: TRBD1
clone size: few
V gene: TRBV7-8
CDR3 length: 15

CDR3 DNA: TGCGCCAGCAGCCGGGACGGAACAACTAATGAAAAACTGTTTTTT
CDR3 protein: CASSRDGTTNEKLFF
J gene: TRBJ1-4
D gene: -
clone size: few
V gene: TRBV5-1
CDR3 length: 15

CDR3 DNA: TGCGCCAGCAGCTTAGGGTTTGGGGACACCTACGAGCAGTACTTC
CDR3 protein: CASSLGFGDTYEQYF
J gene: TRBJ2-7
D gene: -
clone size: -
V gene: TRBV5-1
CDR3 length: 15

CDR3 DNA: TGTGCCAGCAGCCAATGGGGGGCAGGAAAAAATGAGCAGTTCTTC
CDR3 protein: CASSQWGAGKNEQFF
J gene: TRBJ2-1
D gene: -
clone size: few
V gene: TRBV13
CDR3 length: 15

CDR3 DNA: TGTGCCAGCAGCCCAGGGACCTGGTATAATTCACCCCTCCACTTT
CDR3 protein: CASSPGTWYNSPLHF
J gene: TRBJ1-6
D gene: -
clone size: -
V gene: TRBV7-9
CDR3 length: 15

CDR3 DNA: TGTGCCAGCATGTTAATGTGGGAGGACGAGCAGTACTTC
CDR3 protein: CASMLMWEDEQYF
J gene: TRBJ2-7
D gene: -
clone size: -
V gene: TRBV6-2/TRBV6-3
CDR3 length: 13

CDR3 DNA: TGTGCCAGCAGTGAATATAAGGGACAGGGGGTAAGGGCACAGACCCAGTACTTC
CDR3 protein: CASSEYKGQGVRAQTQYF
J gene: TRBJ2-5
D gene: TRBD1
clone size: many
V gene: TRBV25-1
CDR3 length: 18

CDR3 DNA: TGCGCCAGCAGCCAGAACAGGGGATACGTGTCGGATGGCTACACCTTC
CDR3 protein: CASSQNRGYVSDGYTF
J gene: TRBJ1-2
D gene: TRBD1
clone size: -
V gene: TRBV5-1
CDR3 length: 16

CDR3 DNA: TGTGCCAGCAGGGGACAGGGCTCCTACGAGCAGTACTTC
CDR3 protein: CASRGQGSYEQYF
J gene: TRBJ2-7
D gene: TRBD1
clone size: many
V gene: TRBV6-6
CDR3 length: 13

CDR3 DNA: TGTGCCAGCAGCTTATCACCAAATACGCAGTATTTT
CDR3 protein: CASSLSPNTQYF
J gene: TRBJ2-3
D gene: -
clone size: -
V gene: TRBV7-9
CDR3 length: 12

CDR3 DNA: TGTGCCAGCAGCCCCCGCGGGCAGGGCACTGAAGCTTTCTTT
CDR3 protein: CASSPRGQGTEAFF
J gene: TRBJ1-1
D gene: -
clone size: few
V gene: TRBV9
CDR3 length: 14

CDR3 DNA: TGTGCCAGCAGCTTAGCGTACAGGGACAGGGTTTCATCCGGGGAGCTGTTTTTT
CDR3 protein: CASSLAYRDRVSSGELFF
J gene: TRBJ2-2
D gene: TRBD1
clone size: -
V gene: TRBV7-8
CDR3 length: 18

CDR3 DNA: TGTGCCAGCAGTTCGGCAGTAGATCAGCCCCAGCATTTT
CDR3 protein: CASSSAVDQPQHF
J gene: TRBJ1-5
D gene: -
clone size: -
V gene: TRBV6-2/TRBV6-3
CDR3 length: 13

CDR3 DNA: TGTGCCAGCAGTTTAGAAGCGGGGGGGGATGAGCAGTTCTTC
CDR3 protein: CASSLEAGGDEQFF
J gene: TRBJ2-1
D gene: TRBD2
clone size: once
V gene: TRBV12-3/TRBV12-4
CDR3 length: 14

CDR3 DNA: TGTGCCAGCTCATCCGTAAGCAGGGGGGATCAGCCCCAGCATTTT
CDR3 protein: CASSSVSRGDQPQHF
J gene: TRBJ1-5
D gene: TRBD1
clone size: -
V gene: TRBV18
CDR3 length: 15